Shown below are 8 T cell receptor beta chains from a single sample sequenced in a study of identical twins. TCRdb recomputed calls from the 5' RACE reads with MiXCR, one row per CDR3 protein. The table has about 730,000 distinct CDR3 sequences, 20% to 25% seen once. The sample was also reused in another study, on T cells expressing NK-cell markers.

Specimen: PBMCs. These receptors were obtained from a woman younger than 30 in good health.

This clonotype was seen a few times. The rearrangement uses TRBV4-1 and TRBJ2-1, with 9 bases that match TRBD2. There are 15 residues in the CDR3. Unmatched junction bases numbered 5, after V lost 4 bases and J lost 4 bases. Germline values: CDR1 MGHRA, CDR2 YSYEKL. CDR3 sequence (DNA): TGCGCCAGCAGCCCGATAGCGGGAGATTACAATGAGCAGTTCTTC. Its protein is CASSPIAGDYNEQFF.

This clonotype has ten or more counts. This chain connects TRBV24-1 to TRBJ2-2; D not certain. Trimming shortened V by 6 bases and J by 2 bases, and 3 bases separated the two germline ends. The CDR3 loop spans 12 amino acids. Germline values: CDR1 KGHDR, CDR2 SFDVKD. CDR3 protein: CATSLNTGELFF. CDR3 coding DNA: TGTGCCACCAGTCTAAACACCGGGGAGCTGTTTTTT.

This clonotype appeared a few times. CDR3 in DNA: TGTGCCAGCAGTGGCCCAAACGCACCGGGCCTGATTTCCTACGAGCAGTACTTC. Translation gives CASSGPNAPGLISYEQYF. The chain links TRBV2 to TRBJ2-7; D is uncertain. V gave up 4 bases and J gave up 1 base, with 23 bases separating them. The germline V gene encodes CDR1 SNHLY and CDR2 FYNNEI. The CDR3 length is 18 residues.

The chain employs TRBV6-2 or TRBV6-3 and TRBJ1-1; the D is unclear. CDR3 size: 15 residues. V shed 2 bases and J shed 0 bases, with 10 bases lying between them. Germline-derived CDR1 and CDR2 are MNHEY and SVGEGT. The CDR3 DNA reads as TGTGCCAGCAGTTACGGTCCGGTTATGAACACTGAAGCTTTCTTT. Its protein is CASSYGPVMNTEAFF.

The chain joins TRBV6-5 to TRBJ2-7, with 7 bases identical to TRBD2. Germline V gene lookup returns CDR1 MNHEY and CDR2 SVGAGI. CDR3 size: 14 residues. V lost 3 bases to trimming and J lost 3 bases; unmatched junction nucleotides: 5. The CDR3 here is CASSYKWEGYEQYF. The CDR3 region has the DNA TGTGCCAGCAGTTATAAGTGGGAGGGCTACGAGCAGTACTTC.

The J gene is TRBJ1-2, the V gene TRBV12-3 or TRBV12-4; TRBD1 matches at 7 bases. The CDR3 is 15 amino acids. V lost 5 bases and J lost 6; bases outside the gene matches: 12. CDR3 residues: CASSTGTDRVNGYTF. DNA for the CDR3: TGTGCCAGCAGTACGGGGACCGACAGGGTGAATGGCTACACCTTC.

This clonotype has only a few counts. The chain couples TRBV6-5 to TRBJ2-3; 7 nucleotides match TRBD2. J lost 4 bases, V lost 0 bases, and 10 bases had no gene match. Germline V gene data show CDR1 as MNHEY and CDR2 as SVGAGI. This CDR3 comprises 17 residues. The CDR3 bases are TGTGCCAGCAGTTACTCACGGGCGGGGGAAGGGGCAGATACGCAGTATTTT. Protein sequence: CASSYSRAGEGADTQYF.

This chain links TRBV5-1 with TRBJ2-3; 7 bases are shared with TRBD1. This CDR3 comprises 16 residues. J lost 2 bases, V lost 0 bases, and 6 bases had no gene match. The V gene's germline CDR1 is SGHRS and CDR2 YFSETQ. DNA for the CDR3: TGCGCCAGCAGCTTGGCCTACAGGGGAGTCACAGATACGCAGTATTTT. Protein product: CASSLAYRGVTDTQYF. Combining the CDR3 with reference TRBV5-1 and TRBJ2-3 gives the whole variable domain KAGVTQTPRYLIKTRGQQVTLSCSPISGHRSVSWYQQTPGQGLQFLFEYFSETQRNKGNFPGRFSGRQFSNSRSEMNVSTLELGDSALYLCASSLAYRGVTDTQYFGPGTRLTVL.